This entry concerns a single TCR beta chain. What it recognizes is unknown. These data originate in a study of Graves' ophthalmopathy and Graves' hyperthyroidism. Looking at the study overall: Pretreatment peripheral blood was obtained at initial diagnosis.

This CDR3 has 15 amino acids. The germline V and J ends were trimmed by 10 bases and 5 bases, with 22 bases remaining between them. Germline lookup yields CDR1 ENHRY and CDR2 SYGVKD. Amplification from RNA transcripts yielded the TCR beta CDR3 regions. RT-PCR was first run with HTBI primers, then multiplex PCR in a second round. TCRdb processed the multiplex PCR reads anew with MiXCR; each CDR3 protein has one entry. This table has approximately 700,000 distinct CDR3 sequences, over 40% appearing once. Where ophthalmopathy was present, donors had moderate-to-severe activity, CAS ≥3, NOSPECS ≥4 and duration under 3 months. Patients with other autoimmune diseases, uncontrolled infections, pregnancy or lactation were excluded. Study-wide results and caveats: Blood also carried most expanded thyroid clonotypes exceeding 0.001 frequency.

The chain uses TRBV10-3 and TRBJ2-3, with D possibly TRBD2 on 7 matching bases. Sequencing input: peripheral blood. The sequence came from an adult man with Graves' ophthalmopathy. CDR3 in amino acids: CATQRGGLARDTQYF. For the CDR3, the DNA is TGTGCCACCCAGAGGGGGGGGCTAGCAAGAGATACGCAGTATTTT.